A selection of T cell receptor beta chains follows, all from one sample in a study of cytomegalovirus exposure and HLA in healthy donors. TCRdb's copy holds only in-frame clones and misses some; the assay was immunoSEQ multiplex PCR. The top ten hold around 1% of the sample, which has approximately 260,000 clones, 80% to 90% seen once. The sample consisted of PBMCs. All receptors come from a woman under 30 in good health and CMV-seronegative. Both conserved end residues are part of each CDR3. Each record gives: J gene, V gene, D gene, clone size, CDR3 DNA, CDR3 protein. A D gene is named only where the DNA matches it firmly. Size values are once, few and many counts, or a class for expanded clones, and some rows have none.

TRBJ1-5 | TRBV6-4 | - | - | TGTGCCAGCAGTGCTCTCCCTGACAGACATAGCAATCAGCCCCAGCATTTT | CASSALPDRHSNQPQHF
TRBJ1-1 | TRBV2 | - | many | TGTGCCAGCAGTGACGAAAGCGGGGGACCCACTGAAGCTTTCTTT | CASSDESGGPTEAFF
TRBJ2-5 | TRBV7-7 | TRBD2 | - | TGTGCTAGCAGCTTCGGGTCGGGGGGGCCTTCGGAGACCCAGTACTTC | CASSFGSGGPSETQYF
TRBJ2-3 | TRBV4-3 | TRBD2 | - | TGCGCCAGCAGCCAAGACGCTCTAGCGGGGACTCCCTACTCGCAGTATTTT | CASSQDALAGTPYSQYF
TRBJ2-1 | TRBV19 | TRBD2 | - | TGTGCCAGTAGTACCCATAGCGGGGGGGATTACAATGAGCAGTTCTTC | CASSTHSGGDYNEQFF
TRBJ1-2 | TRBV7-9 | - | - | TGTGCCAGCAGCCCCAGGGGAGGGAAGGATAACTATGGCTACACCTTC | CASSPRGGKDNYGYTF
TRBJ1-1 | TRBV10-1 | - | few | TGCGCCAGCAGTCAGTACAAGAACACTGAAGCTTTCTTT | CASSQYKNTEAFF
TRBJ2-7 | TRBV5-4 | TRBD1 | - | TGTGCCAGCAGCTCGCAATCCGGGACAGGGTTTCCTTCCTACGAGCAGTACTTC | CASSSQSGTGFPSYEQYF
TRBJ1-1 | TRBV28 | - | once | TGTGCCAGCAGTTTCGTCACTGAAGCTTTCTTT | CASSFVTEAFF
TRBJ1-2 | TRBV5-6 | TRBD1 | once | TGTGCCAGCAGCGGGACAGGACAGGGGCCACTCGGCTACACCTTC | CASSGTGQGPLGYTF
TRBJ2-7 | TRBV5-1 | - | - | TGCGCCAGCAGCTCTCGTGGACTCGGAGAACTCTACGAGCAGTACTTC | CASSSRGLGELYEQYF
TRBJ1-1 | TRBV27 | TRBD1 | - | TGTGCCAGCAGTCCCTGGACAGGGGGAACTGAAGCTTTCTTT | CASSPWTGGTEAFF
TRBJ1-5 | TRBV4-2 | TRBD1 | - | TGTGCCAGCAGCTTAGTCCCCCGACAGGGTACAAATCAGCCCCAGCATTTT | CASSLVPRQGTNQPQHF
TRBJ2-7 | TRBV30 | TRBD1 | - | TGTGCCTGGGACCGGGACAGGGGGTACGAGCAGTACTTC | CAWDRDRGYEQYF
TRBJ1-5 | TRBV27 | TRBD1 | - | TGTGCCAGCAGTTTAACAGGGGTTAATCAGCCCCAGCATTTT | CASSLTGVNQPQHF
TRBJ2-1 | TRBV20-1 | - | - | TGCAGTCAACTAAGGGGAAATGAGCAGTTCTTC | CSQLRGNEQFF
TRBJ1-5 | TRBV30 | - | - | TGTGCCTGGAGTGAGAATCAGGGTAGCAATCAGCCCCAGCATTTT | CAWSENQGSNQPQHF
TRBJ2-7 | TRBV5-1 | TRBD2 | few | TGCGCCAGCCGCCCCGTGACTAGCGGTTTTTACGAGCAGTACTTC | CASRPVTSGFYEQYF
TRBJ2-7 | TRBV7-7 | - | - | TGTGCTAGCAGCTTAGGACAAAACTACGAGCAGTACTTC | CASSLGQNYEQYF
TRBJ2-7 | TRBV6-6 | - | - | TGTGCCAGCAGTTACTCCCGGGTCCAAGAAGAGCAGTACTTC | CASSYSRVQEEQYF